The 24 T cell receptor beta chains reported below all come from one sample, sequenced in a study of CD8+ T cells in alopecia areata. cDNA prepared by RNA extraction and subsequent reverse transcription served as the template for sequencing. TCRdb's copy holds only in-frame clones and misses some; the assay was immunoSEQ multiplex PCR. Of about 140,000 clones listed, 55% are singletons. The material sequenced was CD4+ T cells sorted from blood. All receptors come from a human donor in good health.

V is TRBV28 and J is TRBJ2-7, with TRBD2 as a possible D gene (5 bases). Germline values: CDR1 MDHEN, CDR2 SYDVKM. There are 15 residues in the CDR3. The germline V and J ends were trimmed by 7 bases and 3 bases, with 19 bases remaining between them. The CDR3 here is CASNPFSGGLYEQYF. The CDR3 bases are TGTGCCAGCAATCCTTTTTCCGGCGGACTCTACGAGCAGTACTTC.

The chain is built from TRBV7-9 and TRBJ2-7; D is ambiguous. Germline CDR1 reads SEHNR; CDR2 reads FQNEAQ (reference sequence). Trimming removed 5 bases at V and 2 bases at J, with 10 bases between. The CDR3 runs 13 residues. The DNA of the CDR3 is TGTGCCAGCAGCCCCCGACACGCCTACGAGCAGTACTTC. It is translated as CASSPRHAYEQYF.

The CDR3 reads CASSLGASGSYNEQFF. Here the CDR3 DNA reads TGTGCCAGCAGTTTAGGGGCTAGCGGCTCCTACAATGAGCAGTTCTTC. The chain recombines TRBV28 with TRBJ2-1, with 7 positions matching TRBD2. V lost 2 bases to trimming and J lost 0 bases; unmatched junction nucleotides: 4. CDR3 length: 16 residues. The germline CDR1 and CDR2 sequences are MDHEN and SYDVKM.

The V call is TRBV29-1, the J call TRBJ1-2, with 12 bases fitting TRBD1. The CDR3 loop spans 15 amino acids. Germline V gene sequence: CDR1 SQVTM, CDR2 ANQGSEA. The J segment lost 8 bases and the V segment lost 7 bases, leaving 14 bases of the junction unmatched. The DNA of the CDR3 is TGCAGCGCCCGGGACTCCGGGACAGGGGGCCGGGGCTACACCTTC. Translated, it gives CSARDSGTGGRGYTF.

The rearrangement joins TRBV6-6 to TRBJ2-7; no definite D call. The V gene lost 5 bases and the J gene lost 3 bases, with 5 bases spanning the gap. Germline CDR1 is MNHNY and CDR2 is SVGAGI (reference sequence). The CDR3 sequence is 11 residues long. This chain's CDR3 is CASSPNYEQYF. In DNA form, the CDR3 reads TGTGCCAGCAGTCCAAACTACGAGCAGTACTTC.

V is TRBV5-1 and J is TRBJ2-3, with D hard to call. This CDR3 has 17 amino acids. From germline, CDR1 is SGHRS and CDR2 YFSETQ. Trimming cost V 4 bases and J 5 bases, with 23 bases left between them. CDR3 loop: CASSGAIGRPVVDTQYF. The DNA of the CDR3 is TGCGCCAGCAGCGGAGCAATTGGACGGCCAGTGGTAGATACGCAGTATTTT.

The chain employs TRBV9 and TRBJ2-1; D is tentatively TRBD1 or TRBD2 (5 bases each). The CDR3 covers 14 residues. Germline lookup yields CDR1 SGDLS and CDR2 YYNGEE. With 2 bases removed from V and 5 bases from J, the gap between germline ends came to 11 bases. The CDR3 sequence is CASSVGRGNNEQFF. The CDR3 DNA reads as TGTGCCAGCAGCGTGGGTCGGGGCAACAATGAGCAGTTCTTC.

This chain joins TRBV2 and TRBJ2-5, with 14 bases identical to TRBD2. Looked up from germline, CDR1 is SNHLY and CDR2 is FYNNEI. CDR3 length: 16 residues. J gave up 8 bases and V 8 bases, and 13 bases lay outside the gene matches. CDR3: CASQPGLAGVSLTQYF. The DNA of the CDR3 is TGTGCCAGCCAACCGGGACTAGCGGGAGTCTCATTAACCCAGTACTTC. Together with reference TRBV2 and TRBJ2-5, the CDR3 gives the full variable domain: EPEVTQTPSHQVTQMGQEVILRCVPISNHLYFYWYRQILGQKVEFLVSFYNNEISEKSEIFDDQFSVERPDGSNFTLKIRSTKLEDSAMYFCASQPGLAGVSLTQYFGPGTRLLVL.

The chain is built from TRBV29-1 and TRBJ2-5; the D gene is possibly TRBD1 (6 bases). CDR3 length: 15 residues. Germline values: CDR1 SQVTM, CDR2 ANQGSEA. V dropped 2 bases and J dropped 5 bases, with 18 bases sitting between them. The CDR3 nucleotides are TGCAGCGTTGAACGAAACACAGGGTTGGGGGAGACCCAGTACTTC. Its translation is CSVERNTGLGETQYF. Drawing the rest from reference TRBV29-1 and TRBJ2-5, the complete variable domain is SAVISQKPSRDICQRGTSLTIQCQVDSQVTMMFWYRQQPGQSLTLIATANQGSEATYESGFVIDKFPISRPNLTFSTLTVSNMSPEDSSIYLCSVERNTGLGETQYFGPGTRLLVL.

The gene calls are TRBV29-1 and TRBJ2-1; D is unclear. This CDR3 contains 12 residues. V was cut by 4 bases and J by 6 bases, with 10 bases left in between. Germline-derived CDR1 and CDR2 are SQVTM and ANQGSEA. The CDR3 region is CSVVRSTNEQFF. CDR3 in DNA: TGCAGCGTTGTACGGTCTACCAATGAGCAGTTCTTC.

This clone was picked up a small number of times. This chain joins TRBV29-1 and TRBJ2-4; the D is unclear. Trimming cost V 3 bases and J 6 bases, with 6 bases left between them. Germline CDR1 SQVTM, CDR2 ANQGSEA. The CDR3 consists of 11 residues. The CDR3 coding sequence is TGCAGCGTTGATCTGGCAAACATTCAGTACTTC. It translates to CSVDLANIQYF.

This clone was observed a few times. The chain uses TRBV5-1 and TRBJ2-5; D is ambiguous. The CDR3 is 13 residues long. Germline CDR1 reads SGHRS; CDR2 reads YFSETQ. Trimming shortened V by 2 bases and J by 4 bases, and 9 bases separated the two germline ends. The CDR3 DNA reads TGCGCCAGCAGCTTCCGACTTGGAGAGACCCAGTACTTC. Its translation: CASSFRLGETQYF. Using reference TRBV5-1 and TRBJ2-5 for the parts outside the CDR3, the full variable domain is KAGVTQTPRYLIKTRGQQVTLSCSPISGHRSVSWYQQTPGQGLQFLFEYFSETQRNKGNFPGRFSGRQFSNSRSEMNVSTLELGDSALYLCASSFRLGETQYFGPGTRLLVL.

The chain has TRBV25-1 and TRBJ2-7; TRBD1 aligns across 9 bases. This CDR3 spans 15 amino acids. Germline values: CDR1 MGHDK, CDR2 SYGVNS. V shed 4 bases, J shed 0 bases, and the junction held 4 bases outside the gene matches. The CDR3 protein is CASSGGQGGSYEQYF. The DNA for the CDR3 is TGTGCCAGCAGTGGGGGACAGGGTGGCTCCTACGAGCAGTACTTC.

This clone occurred a few times. The V call is TRBV29-1, the J call TRBJ2-2; D may be TRBD1 or TRBD2 (5 bases each). CDR1 and CDR2 (germline): SQVTM, ANQGSEA. Trimming removed 7 bases from V and 3 bases from J, with 12 bases in between. This CDR3 is built from 13 residues. The DNA for the CDR3 is TGCAGCGCAGGGACGGGCTACACCGGGGAGCTGTTTTTT. Protein product: CSAGTGYTGELFF.

V gene TRBV5-6 combines with J gene TRBJ2-3; TRBD1 aligns across 8 bases. V lost 5 bases to trimming and J lost 5 bases; unmatched junction nucleotides: 16. Germline V gene sequence: CDR1 SGHDT, CDR2 YYEEEE. This CDR3 region has 17 residues. The CDR3 sequence is CASSKAPRDRRKDTQYF. The CDR3 coding sequence is TGTGCCAGCAGTAAAGCTCCCCGGGACAGGCGAAAAGATACGCAGTATTTT.

The chain links TRBV27 to TRBJ2-3; D may match TRBD1 or TRBD2 (5 bases each). Trimming removed 3 bases at V and 2 bases at J, with 12 bases between. The CDR3 spans 15 residues. CDR1 is MNHEY, CDR2 SMNVEV, per germline (reference sequence). CDR3 bases: TGTGCCAGCAGTTTCCCCGGGACCCCCACAGATACGCAGTATTTT. Protein sequence: CASSFPGTPTDTQYF.

The chain joins TRBV30 to TRBJ1-2; perhaps TRBD1 as D (5 bases). Germline V gene lookup returns CDR1 GTSNPN and CDR2 SVGIG (reference sequence). Trimming removed 0 bases from V and 9 bases from J, with 14 bases in between. The CDR3 covers 13 residues. Here the CDR3 reads CAWSVVGGARYTF. CDR3 nucleotides: TGTGCCTGGAGTGTAGTCGGTGGGGCACGCTACACCTTC.

V gene TRBV28 combines with J gene TRBJ2-4; the D gene is possibly TRBD2 (6 bases). The CDR3 totals 13 residues. Germline V CDR1 and CDR2: MDHEN, SYDVKM. V lost 0 bases, J lost 6 bases, and 6 bases lay in between. The CDR3 DNA is TGTGCCAGCAGTTTATGGGGGGGAAACATTCAGTACTTC. Translating it yields CASSLWGGNIQYF.

The chain combines TRBV5-1 with TRBJ1-1, with a possible D match to TRBD1 (5 bases). Trimming shortened V by 0 bases and J by 2 bases, and 8 bases separated the two germline ends. This CDR3 comprises 14 residues. CDR1 is SGHRS and CDR2 is YFSETQ in the germline V gene. The CDR3 DNA reads as TGCGCCAGCAGCTTGGAGACAGTAAACACTGAAGCTTTCTTT. The encoded protein is CASSLETVNTEAFF.

The chain is built from TRBV5-6 and TRBJ2-5, with TRBD1 matching 7 bases. The CDR3 spans 17 residues. V lost 0 bases and J lost 2; bases outside the gene matches: 10. Germline V CDR1 and CDR2: SGHDT, YYEEEE. CDR3 protein: CASSLGVIRGLQETQYF. The CDR3 nucleotides are TGTGCCAGCAGCTTGGGGGTAATTAGGGGGCTACAAGAGACCCAGTACTTC.

As DNA, the CDR3 is TGTGCCTGGAGTCGGGTAACTAATGAAAAACTGTTTTTT. It is translated as CAWSRVTNEKLFF. The genes are TRBV30 and TRBJ1-4; D remains unclear. Germline V gene data show CDR1 as GTSNPN and CDR2 as SVGIG (reference sequence). This CDR3 contains 13 residues. The V end lost 2 bases, the J end lost 1 base, and 5 bases lay between the germline ends.

This clone was seen more than once but under ten times. The chain links TRBV29-1 to TRBJ2-7; the D gene is possibly TRBD1 (7 bases). Trimming took off 7 bases at V and 3 bases at J, with 19 bases between the two ends. This CDR3 is built from 14 residues. Germline V gene lookup returns CDR1 SQVTM and CDR2 ANQGSEA. CDR3 DNA: TGCAGCGCCGGGGAGAGACAGGGAGGCTACGAGCAGTACTTC. This encodes CSAGERQGGYEQYF.

This chain joins TRBV29-1 and TRBJ2-7; 8 bases agree with TRBD2. The length of the CDR3 is 14 residues. Germline trimming cut 6 bases from V and 6 bases from J; bases unmatched to any gene: 13. The germline CDR1 and CDR2 sequences are SQVTM and ANQGSEA. DNA for the CDR3: TGCAGCGTGGGACCGGGACTAGTAAAGGGCGAGCAGTACTTC. Translated: CSVGPGLVKGEQYF.

This clone appeared a few times. The rearrangement links TRBV29-1 to TRBJ2-2, with a possible D match to TRBD2 (5 bases). Germline V gives CDR1 SQVTM, CDR2 ANQGSEA. Trimming stripped 6 bases from V and 4 bases from J, with 18 bases between. CDR3 size: 15 residues. Written as DNA, the CDR3 is TGCAGCGTCCCCACAGAGGGATCGAGCACCGGGGAGCTGTTTTTT. Protein sequence: CSVPTEGSSTGELFF.